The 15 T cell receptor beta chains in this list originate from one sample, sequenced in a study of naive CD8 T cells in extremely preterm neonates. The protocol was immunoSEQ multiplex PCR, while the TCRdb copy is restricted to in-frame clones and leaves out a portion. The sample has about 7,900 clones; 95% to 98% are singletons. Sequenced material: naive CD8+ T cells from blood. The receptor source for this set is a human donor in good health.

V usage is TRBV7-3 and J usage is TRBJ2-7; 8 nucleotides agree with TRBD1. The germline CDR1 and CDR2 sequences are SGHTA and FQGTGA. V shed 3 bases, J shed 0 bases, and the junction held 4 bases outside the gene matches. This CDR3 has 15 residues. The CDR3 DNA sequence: TGTGCCAGCAGCTTCCGGGACAGGAGCTCCTACGAGCAGTACGTC. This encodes CASSFRDRSSYEQYV.

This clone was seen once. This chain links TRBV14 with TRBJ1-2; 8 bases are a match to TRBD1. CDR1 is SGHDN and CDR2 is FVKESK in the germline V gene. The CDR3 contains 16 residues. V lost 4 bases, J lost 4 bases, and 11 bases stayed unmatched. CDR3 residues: CASSPHPGGGGYGYTF. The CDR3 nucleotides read TGTGCCAGCAGCCCCCATCCAGGGGGCGGTGGCTATGGCTACACCTTC. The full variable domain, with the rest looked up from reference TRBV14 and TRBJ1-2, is EAGVTQFPSHSVIEKGQTVTLRCDPISGHDNLYWYRRVMGKEIKFLLHFVKESKQDESGMPNNRFLAERTGGTYSTLKVQPAELEDSGVYFCASSPHPGGGGYGYTFGSGTRLTVV.

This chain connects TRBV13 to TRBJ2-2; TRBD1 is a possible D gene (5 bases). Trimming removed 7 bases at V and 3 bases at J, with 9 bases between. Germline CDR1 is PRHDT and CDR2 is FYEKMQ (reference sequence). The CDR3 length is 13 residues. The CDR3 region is CASKVGDTGELFF. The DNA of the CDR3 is TGTGCCAGCAAAGTAGGGGACACCGGGGAGCTGTTTTTT.

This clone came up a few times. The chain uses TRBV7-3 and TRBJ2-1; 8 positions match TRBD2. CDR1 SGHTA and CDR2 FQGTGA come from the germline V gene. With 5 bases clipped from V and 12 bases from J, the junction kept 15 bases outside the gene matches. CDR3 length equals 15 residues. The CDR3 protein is CASSGTSGASRVQFF. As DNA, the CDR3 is TGTGCCAGCAGCGGTACTAGCGGAGCCTCCCGGGTGCAGTTCTTC. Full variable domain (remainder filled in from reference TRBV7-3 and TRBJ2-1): GAGVSQTPSNKVTEKGKYVELRCDPISGHTALYWYRQSLGQGPEFLIYFQGTGAADDSGLPNDRFFAVRPEGSVSTLKIQRTERGDSAVYLCASSGTSGASRVQFFGPGTRLTVL.

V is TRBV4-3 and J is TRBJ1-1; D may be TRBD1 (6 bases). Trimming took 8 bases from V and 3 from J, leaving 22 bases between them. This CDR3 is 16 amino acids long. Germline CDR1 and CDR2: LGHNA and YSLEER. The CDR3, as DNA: TGCGCCAGCCGGTGGGCAGGGGACGACGTGGACACTGAAGCTTTCTTT. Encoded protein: CASRWAGDDVDTEAFF.

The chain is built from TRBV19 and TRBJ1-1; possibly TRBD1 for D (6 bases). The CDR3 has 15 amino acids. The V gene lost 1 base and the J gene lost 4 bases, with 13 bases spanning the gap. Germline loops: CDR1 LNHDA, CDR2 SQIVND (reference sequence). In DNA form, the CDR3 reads TGTGCCAGTAGTATAGTAATGGGGGCGCGCACTGAAGCTTTCTTT. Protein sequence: CASSIVMGARTEAFF.

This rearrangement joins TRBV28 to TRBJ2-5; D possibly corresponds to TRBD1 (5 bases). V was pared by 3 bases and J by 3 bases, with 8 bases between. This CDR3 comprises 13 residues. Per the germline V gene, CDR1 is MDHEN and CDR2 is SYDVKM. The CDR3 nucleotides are TGTGCCAGCAGTTTGGGCAGGGAAGAGACCCAGTACTTC. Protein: CASSLGREETQYF.

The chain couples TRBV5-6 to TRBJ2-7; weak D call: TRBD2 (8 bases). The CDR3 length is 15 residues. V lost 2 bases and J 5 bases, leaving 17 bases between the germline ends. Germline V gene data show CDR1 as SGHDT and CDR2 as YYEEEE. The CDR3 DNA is TGTGCCAGCAGCTTACAGGGGACTAGAGGGGACGAGCAGTACGTC. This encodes CASSLQGTRGDEQYV.

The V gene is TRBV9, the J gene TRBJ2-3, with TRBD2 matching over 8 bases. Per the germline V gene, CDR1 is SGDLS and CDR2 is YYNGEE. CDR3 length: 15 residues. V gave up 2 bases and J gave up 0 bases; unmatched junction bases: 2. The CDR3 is CASSVSGSSTDTQYF. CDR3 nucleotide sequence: TGTGCCAGCAGCGTGAGCGGGAGTAGCACAGATACGCAGTATTTT.

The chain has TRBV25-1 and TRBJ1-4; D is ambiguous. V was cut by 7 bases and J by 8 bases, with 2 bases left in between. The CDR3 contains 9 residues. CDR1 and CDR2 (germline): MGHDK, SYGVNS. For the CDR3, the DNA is TGTGCCAGCATAGAAAAACTGTTTTTT. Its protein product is CASIEKLFF.

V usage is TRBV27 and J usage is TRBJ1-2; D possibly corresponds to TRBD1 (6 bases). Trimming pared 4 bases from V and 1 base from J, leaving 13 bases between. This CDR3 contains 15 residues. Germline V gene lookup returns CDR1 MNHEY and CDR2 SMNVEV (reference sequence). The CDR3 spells CASSSNRALNYGYTF. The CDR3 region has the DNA TGTGCCAGCAGTTCGAACAGGGCACTTAACTATGGCTACACCTTC.

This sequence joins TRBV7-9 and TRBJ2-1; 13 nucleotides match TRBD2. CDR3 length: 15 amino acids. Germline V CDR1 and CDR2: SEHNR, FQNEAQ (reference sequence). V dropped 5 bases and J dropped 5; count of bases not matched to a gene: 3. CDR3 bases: TGTGCCAGCAGCCGACTAGCGGGGGGCCACAATGAGCAGTTCTTC. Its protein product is CASSRLAGGHNEQFF.

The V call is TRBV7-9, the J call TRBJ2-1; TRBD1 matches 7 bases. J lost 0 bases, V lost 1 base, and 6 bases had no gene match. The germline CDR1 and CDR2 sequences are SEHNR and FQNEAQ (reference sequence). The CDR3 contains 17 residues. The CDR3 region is CASSLGGQTISYNEQFF. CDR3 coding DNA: TGTGCCAGCAGCTTAGGGGGACAGACTATCTCCTACAATGAGCAGTTCTTC.

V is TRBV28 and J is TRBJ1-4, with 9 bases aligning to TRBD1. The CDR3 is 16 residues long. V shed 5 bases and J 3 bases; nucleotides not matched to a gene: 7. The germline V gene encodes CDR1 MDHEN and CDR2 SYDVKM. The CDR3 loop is CASSLGTGRANEKLFF. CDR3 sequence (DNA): TGTGCCAGCAGTCTAGGGACAGGGAGAGCTAATGAAAAACTGTTTTTT.

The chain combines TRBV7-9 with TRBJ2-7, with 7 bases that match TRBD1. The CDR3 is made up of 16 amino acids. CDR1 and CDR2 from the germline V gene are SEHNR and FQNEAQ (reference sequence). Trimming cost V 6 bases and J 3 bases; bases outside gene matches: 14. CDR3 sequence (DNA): TGTGCCAGCAGTTATCCTGCATTGACAGGGAGCTACGAGCAGTACTTC. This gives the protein CASSYPALTGSYEQYF.